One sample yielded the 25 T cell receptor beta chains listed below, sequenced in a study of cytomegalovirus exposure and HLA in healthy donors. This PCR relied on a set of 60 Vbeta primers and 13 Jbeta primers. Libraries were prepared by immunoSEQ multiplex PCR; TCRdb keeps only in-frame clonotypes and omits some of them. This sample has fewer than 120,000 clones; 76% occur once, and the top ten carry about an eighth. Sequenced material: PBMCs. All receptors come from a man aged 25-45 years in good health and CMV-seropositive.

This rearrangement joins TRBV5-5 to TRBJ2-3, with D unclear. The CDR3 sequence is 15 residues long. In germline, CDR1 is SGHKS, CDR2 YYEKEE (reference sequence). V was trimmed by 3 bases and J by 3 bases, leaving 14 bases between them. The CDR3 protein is CASSSAVERTDTQYF. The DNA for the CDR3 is TGTGCCAGCAGCTCCGCTGTCGAGAGGACAGATACGCAGTATTTT.

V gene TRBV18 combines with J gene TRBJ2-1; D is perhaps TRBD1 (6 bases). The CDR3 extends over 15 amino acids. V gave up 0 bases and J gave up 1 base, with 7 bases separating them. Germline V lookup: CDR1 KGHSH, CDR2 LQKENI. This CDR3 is CASSPPQGSYNEQFF. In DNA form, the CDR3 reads TGTGCCAGCTCACCACCACAGGGTTCCTACAATGAGCAGTTCTTC.

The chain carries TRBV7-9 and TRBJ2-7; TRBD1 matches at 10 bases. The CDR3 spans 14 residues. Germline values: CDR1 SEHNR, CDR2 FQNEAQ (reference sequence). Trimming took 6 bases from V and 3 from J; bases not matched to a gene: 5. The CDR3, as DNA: TGTGCCAGCAGGTCCCGGGACAGGGGCTACGAGCAGTACTTC. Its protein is CASRSRDRGYEQYF.

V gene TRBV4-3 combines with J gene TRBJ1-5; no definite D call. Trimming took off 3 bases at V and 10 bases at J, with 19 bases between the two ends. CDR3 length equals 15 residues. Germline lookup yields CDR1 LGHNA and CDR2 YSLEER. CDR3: CASSQDTAGSSPQHF. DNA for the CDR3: TGCGCCAGCAGCCAGGATACAGCTGGTTCAAGCCCCCAGCATTTT.

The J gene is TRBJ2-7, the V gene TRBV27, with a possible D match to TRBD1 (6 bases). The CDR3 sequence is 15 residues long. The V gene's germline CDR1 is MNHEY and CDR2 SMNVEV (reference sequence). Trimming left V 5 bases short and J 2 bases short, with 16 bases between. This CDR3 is CASSPNPRGPYEQYF. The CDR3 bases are TGTGCCAGCAGTCCCAACCCCAGGGGCCCCTACGAGCAGTACTTC.

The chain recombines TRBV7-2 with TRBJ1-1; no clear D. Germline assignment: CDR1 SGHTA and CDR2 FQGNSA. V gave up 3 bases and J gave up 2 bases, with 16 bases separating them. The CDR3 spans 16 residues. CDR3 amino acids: CASSFPTRTPNTEAFF. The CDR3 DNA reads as TGTGCCAGCAGCTTCCCTACAAGGACTCCAAACACTGAAGCTTTCTTT.

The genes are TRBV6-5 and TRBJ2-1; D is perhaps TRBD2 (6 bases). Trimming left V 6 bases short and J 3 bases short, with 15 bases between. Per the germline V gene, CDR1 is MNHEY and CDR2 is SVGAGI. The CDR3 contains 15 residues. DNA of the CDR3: TGTGCCAGCAGACCGACGGCGGGGCTCTACAATGAGCAGTTCTTC. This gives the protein CASRPTAGLYNEQFF.

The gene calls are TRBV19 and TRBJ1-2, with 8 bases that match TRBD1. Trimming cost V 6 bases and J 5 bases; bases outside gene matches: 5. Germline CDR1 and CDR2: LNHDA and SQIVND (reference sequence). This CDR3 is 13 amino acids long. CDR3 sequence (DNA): TGTGCCAGTAGCCTGGGGACAGGTTATGGCTACACCTTC. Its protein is CASSLGTGYGYTF.

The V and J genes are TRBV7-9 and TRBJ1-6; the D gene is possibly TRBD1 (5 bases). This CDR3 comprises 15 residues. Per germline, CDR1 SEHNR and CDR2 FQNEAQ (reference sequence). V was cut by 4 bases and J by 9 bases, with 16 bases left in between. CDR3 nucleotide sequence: TGTGCCAGCAGCTCTAGCGGGCAGGGTGGTTCACCCCTCCACTTT. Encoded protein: CASSSSGQGGSPLHF. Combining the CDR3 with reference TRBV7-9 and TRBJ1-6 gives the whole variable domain DTGVSQNPRHKITKRGQNVTFRCDPISEHNRLYWYRQTLGQGPEFLTYFQNEAQLEKSRLLSDRFSAERPKGSFSTLEIQRTEQGDSAMYLCASSSSGQGGSPLHFGNGTRLTVT.

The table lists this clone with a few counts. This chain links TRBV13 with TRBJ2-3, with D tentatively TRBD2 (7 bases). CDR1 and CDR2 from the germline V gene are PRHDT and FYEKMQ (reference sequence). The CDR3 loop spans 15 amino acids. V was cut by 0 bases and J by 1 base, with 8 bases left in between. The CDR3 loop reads CASSLGRGRTDTQYF. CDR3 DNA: TGTGCCAGCAGCTTAGGGCGGGGGCGCACAGATACGCAGTATTTT.

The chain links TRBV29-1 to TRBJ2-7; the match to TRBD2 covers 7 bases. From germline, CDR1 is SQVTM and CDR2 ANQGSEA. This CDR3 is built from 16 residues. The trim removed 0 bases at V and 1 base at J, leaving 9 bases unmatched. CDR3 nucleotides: TGCAGCGTTGAAGATCGGGCGGGGGAGGGGTCCTACGAGCAGTACTTC. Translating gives CSVEDRAGEGSYEQYF.

The CDR3 nucleotides are TGTGCCAGCAGTTCACCGGGACAAACCTACGAGCAGTACTTC. Its translation is CASSSPGQTYEQYF. This chain uses TRBV27 with TRBJ2-7; D is possibly TRBD1 (6 bases). The ends were cut back, 4 bases at V and 2 bases at J, with 12 bases in the middle. This CDR3 is built from 14 residues. Germline loops: CDR1 MNHEY, CDR2 SMNVEV (reference sequence).

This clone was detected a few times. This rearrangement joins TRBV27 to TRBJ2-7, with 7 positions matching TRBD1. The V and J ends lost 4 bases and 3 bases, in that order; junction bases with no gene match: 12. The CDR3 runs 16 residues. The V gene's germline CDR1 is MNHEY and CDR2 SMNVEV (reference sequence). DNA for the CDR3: TGTGCCAGCAGTTCCTATACCGGGACAGCAAACTACGAGCAGTACTTC. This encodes CASSSYTGTANYEQYF.

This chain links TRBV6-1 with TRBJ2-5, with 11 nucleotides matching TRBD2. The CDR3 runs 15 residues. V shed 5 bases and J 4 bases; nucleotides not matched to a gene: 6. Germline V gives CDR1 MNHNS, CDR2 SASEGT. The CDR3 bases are TGTGCCAGCAGTATCATGACTAGCGGGGTAGAGACCCAGTACTTC. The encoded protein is CASSIMTSGVETQYF.

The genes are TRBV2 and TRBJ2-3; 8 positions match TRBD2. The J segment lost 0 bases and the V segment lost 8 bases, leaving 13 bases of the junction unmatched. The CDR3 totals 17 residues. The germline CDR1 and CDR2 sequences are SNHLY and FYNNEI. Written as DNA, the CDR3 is TGTGCCAGCCCCCCGTCTAGCGGGTGGGCTAGCACAGATACGCAGTATTTT. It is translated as CASPPSSGWASTDTQYF.

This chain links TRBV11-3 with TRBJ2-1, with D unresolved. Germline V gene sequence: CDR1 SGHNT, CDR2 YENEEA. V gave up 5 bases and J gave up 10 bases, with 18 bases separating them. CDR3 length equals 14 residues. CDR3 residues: CASSEQAPAPEQFF. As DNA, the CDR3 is TGTGCCAGCAGCGAGCAGGCCCCCGCCCCGGAGCAGTTCTTC.

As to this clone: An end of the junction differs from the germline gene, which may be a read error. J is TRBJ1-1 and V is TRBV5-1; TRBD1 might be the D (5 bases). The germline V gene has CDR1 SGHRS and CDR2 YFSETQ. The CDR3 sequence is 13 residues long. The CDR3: CASSPGILGLWGF. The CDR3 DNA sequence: TGCGCCAGCAGCCCCGGGATCTTGGGACTTTGGGGCTTT.

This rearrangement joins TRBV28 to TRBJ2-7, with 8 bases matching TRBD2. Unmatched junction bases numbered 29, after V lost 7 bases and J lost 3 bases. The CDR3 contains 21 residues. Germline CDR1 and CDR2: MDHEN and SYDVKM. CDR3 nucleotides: TGTGCCAGCATGGGGAGTAATGTGGGCGGGGGGTTATCGACATCTTTCTACGAGCAGTACTTC. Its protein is CASMGSNVGGGLSTSFYEQYF.

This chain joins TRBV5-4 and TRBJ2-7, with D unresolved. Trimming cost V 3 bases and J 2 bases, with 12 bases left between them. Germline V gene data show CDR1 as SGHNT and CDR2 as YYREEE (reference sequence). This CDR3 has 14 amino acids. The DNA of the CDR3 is TGTGCCAGCAGCTCCCCCGGGTCCGCCTACGAGCAGTACTTC. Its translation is CASSSPGSAYEQYF. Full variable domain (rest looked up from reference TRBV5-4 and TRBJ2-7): ETGVTQSPTHLIKTRGQQVTLRCSSQSGHNTVSWYQQALGQGPQFIFQYYREEENGRGNFPPRFSGLQFPNYSSELNVNALELDDSALYLCASSSPGSAYEQYFGPGTRLTVT.

The CDR3 region has the DNA TGTGCCAGCAGTTACGACGGGGGAGTATCCGAGCAGTACTTC. Protein product: CASSYDGGVSEQYF. The V call is TRBV6-5, the J call TRBJ2-7; D is perhaps TRBD2 (6 bases). This CDR3 is built from 14 residues. The V and J ends lost 2 bases and 6 bases respectively, with 14 bases between them. CDR1 and CDR2 (germline): MNHEY, SVGAGI.

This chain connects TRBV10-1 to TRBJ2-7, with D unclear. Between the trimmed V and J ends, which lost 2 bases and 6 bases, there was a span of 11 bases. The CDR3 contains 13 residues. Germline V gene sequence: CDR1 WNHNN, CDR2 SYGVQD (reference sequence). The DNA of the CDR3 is TGCGCCAGCAGTGAGGCGTTCCTAGGCGAGCAGTACTTC. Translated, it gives CASSEAFLGEQYF.

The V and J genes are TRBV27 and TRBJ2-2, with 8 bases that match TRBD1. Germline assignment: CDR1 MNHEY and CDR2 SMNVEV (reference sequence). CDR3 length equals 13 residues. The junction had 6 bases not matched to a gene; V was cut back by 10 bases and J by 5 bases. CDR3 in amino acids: CAILNRGTGELFF. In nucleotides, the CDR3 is TGTGCCATCTTAAACAGGGGGACCGGGGAGCTGTTTTTT.

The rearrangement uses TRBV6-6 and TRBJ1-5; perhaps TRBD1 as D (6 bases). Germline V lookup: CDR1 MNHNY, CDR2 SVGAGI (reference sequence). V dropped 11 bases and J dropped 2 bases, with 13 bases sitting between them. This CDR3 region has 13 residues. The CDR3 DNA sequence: TGTGCCGGGGGCCCAGGGGGCAATCAGCCCCAGCATTTT. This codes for CAGGPGGNQPQHF.

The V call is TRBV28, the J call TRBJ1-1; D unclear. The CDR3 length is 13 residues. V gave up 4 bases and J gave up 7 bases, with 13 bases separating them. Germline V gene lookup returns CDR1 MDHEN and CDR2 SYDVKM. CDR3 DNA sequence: TGTGCCAGCAGTTACGTAGAAGGCGGTGAAGCTTTCTTT. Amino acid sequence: CASSYVEGGEAFF.

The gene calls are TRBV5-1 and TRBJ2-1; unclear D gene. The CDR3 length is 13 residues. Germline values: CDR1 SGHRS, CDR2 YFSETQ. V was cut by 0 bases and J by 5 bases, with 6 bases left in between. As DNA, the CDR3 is TGCGCCAGCAGCTTGGAAGCTAACAATGAGCAGTTCTTC. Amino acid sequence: CASSLEANNEQFF.